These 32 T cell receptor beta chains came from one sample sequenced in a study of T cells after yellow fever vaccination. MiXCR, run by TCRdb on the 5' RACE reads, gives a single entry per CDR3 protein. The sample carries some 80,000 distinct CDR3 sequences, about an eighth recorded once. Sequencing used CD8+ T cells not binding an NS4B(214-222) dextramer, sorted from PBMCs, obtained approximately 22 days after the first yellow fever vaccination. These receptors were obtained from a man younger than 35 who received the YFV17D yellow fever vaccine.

The CDR3 DNA reads as TGTGCCAGCAGCCGTCACAGGCTTGGGGCCAACGTCCTGACTTTC. Protein: CASSRHRLGANVLTF. This chain links TRBV7-8 with TRBJ2-6, with D possibly matching TRBD1 (5 bases). The CDR3 extends over 15 amino acids. V was pared by 5 bases and J by 3 bases, with 11 bases between. CDR1 and CDR2 (germline): SGHVS, FQNEAQ.

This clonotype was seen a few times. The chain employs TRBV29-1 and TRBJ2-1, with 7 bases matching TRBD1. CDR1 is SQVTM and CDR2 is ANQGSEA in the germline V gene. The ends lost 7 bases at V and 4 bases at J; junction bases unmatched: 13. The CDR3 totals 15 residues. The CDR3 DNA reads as TGCAGCGCAGGGACCGGGACAGTGACATACAATGAGCAGTTCTTC. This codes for CSAGTGTVTYNEQFF.

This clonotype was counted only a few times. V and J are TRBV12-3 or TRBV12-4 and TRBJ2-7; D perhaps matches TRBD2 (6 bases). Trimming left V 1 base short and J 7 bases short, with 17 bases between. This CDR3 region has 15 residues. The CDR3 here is CASSLGLGLLREQYF. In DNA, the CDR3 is TGTGCCAGCAGTTTAGGGCTTGGACTATTACGTGAGCAGTACTTC.

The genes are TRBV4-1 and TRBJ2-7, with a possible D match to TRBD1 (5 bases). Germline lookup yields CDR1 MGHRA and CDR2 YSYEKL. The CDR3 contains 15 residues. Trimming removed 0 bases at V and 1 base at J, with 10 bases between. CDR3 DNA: TGCGCCAGCAGCCAAGATGACAGAGAATCCTACGAGCAGTACTTC. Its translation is CASSQDDRESYEQYF.

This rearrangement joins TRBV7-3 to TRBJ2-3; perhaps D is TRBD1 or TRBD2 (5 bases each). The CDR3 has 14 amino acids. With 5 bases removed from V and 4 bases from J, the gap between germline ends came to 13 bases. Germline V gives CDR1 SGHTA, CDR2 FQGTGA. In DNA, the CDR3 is TGTGCCAGCAGCCAAGGGTTGGGGGCAGATACGCAGTATTTT. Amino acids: CASSQGLGADTQYF.

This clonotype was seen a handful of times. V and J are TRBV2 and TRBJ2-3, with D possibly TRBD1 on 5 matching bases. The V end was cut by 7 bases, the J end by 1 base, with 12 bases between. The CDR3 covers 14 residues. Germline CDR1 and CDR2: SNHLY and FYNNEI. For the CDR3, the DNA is TGTGCCAGCACCCTAGACAGAGGCACAGATACGCAGTATTTT. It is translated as CASTLDRGTDTQYF.

This chain's CDR3 is CSISETGSYEQYF. The CDR3 nucleotides read TGCAGCATCTCTGAGACAGGCTCCTACGAGCAGTACTTC. V is TRBV29-1 and J is TRBJ2-7, with a tentative D call TRBD1 (6 bases). Germline assignment: CDR1 SQVTM and CDR2 ANQGSEA. This CDR3 has 13 residues. Trimming stripped 8 bases from V and 0 bases from J, with 14 bases between.

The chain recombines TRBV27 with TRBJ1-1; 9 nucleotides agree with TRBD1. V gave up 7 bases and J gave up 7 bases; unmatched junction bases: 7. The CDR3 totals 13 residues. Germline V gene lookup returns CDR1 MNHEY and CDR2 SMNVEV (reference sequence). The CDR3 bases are TGTGCCAGCACTGGGACAGGGTCGGTTGAAGCTTTCTTT. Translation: CASTGTGSVEAFF.

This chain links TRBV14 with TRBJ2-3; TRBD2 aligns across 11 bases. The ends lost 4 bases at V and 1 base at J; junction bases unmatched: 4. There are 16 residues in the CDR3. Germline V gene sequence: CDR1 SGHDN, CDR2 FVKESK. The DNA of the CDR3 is TGTGCCAGCAGCCCGAAGACTAGCGGGGGCACAGATACGCAGTATTTT. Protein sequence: CASSPKTSGGTDTQYF.

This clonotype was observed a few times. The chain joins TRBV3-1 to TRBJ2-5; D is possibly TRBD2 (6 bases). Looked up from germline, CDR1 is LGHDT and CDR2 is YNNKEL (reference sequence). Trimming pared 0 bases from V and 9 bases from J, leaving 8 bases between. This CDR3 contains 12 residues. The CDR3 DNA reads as TGTGCCAGCAGCCAAGATTGGAGGGCCCAGTACTTC. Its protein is CASSQDWRAQYF.

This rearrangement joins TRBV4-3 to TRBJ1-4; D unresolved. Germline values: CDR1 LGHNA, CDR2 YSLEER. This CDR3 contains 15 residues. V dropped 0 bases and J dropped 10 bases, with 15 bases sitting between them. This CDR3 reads CASSQDRWARGKLFF. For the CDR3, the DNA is TGCGCCAGCAGCCAAGATAGGTGGGCGCGTGGAAAACTGTTTTTT.

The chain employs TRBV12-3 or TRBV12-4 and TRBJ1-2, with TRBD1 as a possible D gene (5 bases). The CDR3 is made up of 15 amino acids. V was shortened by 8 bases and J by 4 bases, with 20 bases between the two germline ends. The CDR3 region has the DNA TGTGCCAGCGGATCTCGACAGCCGGATCTCTATGGCTACACCTTC. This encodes CASGSRQPDLYGYTF.

In DNA, the CDR3 is TGTGCCAGCAGCCAGAGCACTGGGCTAGAAGAGACCCAGTACTTC. This sequence encodes CASSQSTGLEETQYF. The chain couples TRBV3-1 to TRBJ2-5; D unresolved. The germline gives CDR1 LGHDT, CDR2 YNNKEL (reference sequence). V shed 3 bases and J shed 3 bases, with 14 bases lying between them. The CDR3 totals 15 residues.

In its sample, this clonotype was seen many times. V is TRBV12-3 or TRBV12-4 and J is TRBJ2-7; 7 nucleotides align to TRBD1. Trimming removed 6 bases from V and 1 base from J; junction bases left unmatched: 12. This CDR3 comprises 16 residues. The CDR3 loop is CASRLTGTVLSYEQYF. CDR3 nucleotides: TGTGCCAGCAGACTGACCGGGACAGTTTTGTCCTACGAGCAGTACTTC.

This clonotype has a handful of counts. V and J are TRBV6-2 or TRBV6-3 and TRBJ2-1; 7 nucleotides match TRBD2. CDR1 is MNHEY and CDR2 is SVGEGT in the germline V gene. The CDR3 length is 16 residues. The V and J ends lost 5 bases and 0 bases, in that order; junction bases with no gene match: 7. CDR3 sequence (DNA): TGTGCCAGCAGTACACTAGCGTTCAGCTCCTACAATGAGCAGTTCTTC. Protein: CASSTLAFSSYNEQFF.

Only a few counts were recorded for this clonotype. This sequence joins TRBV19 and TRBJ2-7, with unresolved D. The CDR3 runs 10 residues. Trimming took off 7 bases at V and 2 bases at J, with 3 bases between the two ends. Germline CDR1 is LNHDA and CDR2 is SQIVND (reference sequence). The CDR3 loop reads CASITYEQYF. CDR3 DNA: TGTGCCAGTATAACCTACGAGCAGTACTTC.

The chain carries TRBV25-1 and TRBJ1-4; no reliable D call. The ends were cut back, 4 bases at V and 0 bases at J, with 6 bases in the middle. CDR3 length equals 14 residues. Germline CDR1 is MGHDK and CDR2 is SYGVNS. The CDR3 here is CASSATATNEKLFF. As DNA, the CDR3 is TGTGCCAGCAGTGCTACTGCAACTAATGAAAAACTGTTTTTT.

The CDR3: CASSQVPGDTGELFF. CDR3 coding DNA: TGCGCCAGCAGCCAAGTCCCAGGGGACACCGGGGAGCTGTTTTTT. The chain recombines TRBV4-3 with TRBJ2-2, with a weak D call TRBD1 (6 bases). Deletions cut 1 base from V and 3 bases from J, with 9 bases between. The CDR3 contains 15 residues. Per the germline V gene, CDR1 is LGHNA and CDR2 is YSLEER.

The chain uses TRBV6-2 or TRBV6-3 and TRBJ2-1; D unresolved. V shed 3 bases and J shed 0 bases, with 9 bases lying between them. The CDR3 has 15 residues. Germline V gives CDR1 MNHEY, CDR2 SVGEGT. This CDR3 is CASSYSGLSYNEQFF. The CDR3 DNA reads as TGTGCCAGCAGTTATTCGGGTCTCTCCTACAATGAGCAGTTCTTC.

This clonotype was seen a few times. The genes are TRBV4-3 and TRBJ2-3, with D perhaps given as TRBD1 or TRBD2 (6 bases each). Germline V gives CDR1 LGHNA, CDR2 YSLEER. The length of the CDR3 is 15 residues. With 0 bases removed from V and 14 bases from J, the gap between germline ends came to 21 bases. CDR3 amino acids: CASSQDALGRGPPYF. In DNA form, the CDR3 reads TGCGCCAGCAGCCAAGACGCCTTGGGACGGGGGCCCCCGTATTTT.

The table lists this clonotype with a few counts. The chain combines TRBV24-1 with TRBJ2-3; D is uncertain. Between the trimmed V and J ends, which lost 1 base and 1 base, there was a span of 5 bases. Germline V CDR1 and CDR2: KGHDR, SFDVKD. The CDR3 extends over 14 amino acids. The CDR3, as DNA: TGTGCCACCAGTGATTTCCCCCGCACAGATACGCAGTATTTT. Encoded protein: CATSDFPRTDTQYF.

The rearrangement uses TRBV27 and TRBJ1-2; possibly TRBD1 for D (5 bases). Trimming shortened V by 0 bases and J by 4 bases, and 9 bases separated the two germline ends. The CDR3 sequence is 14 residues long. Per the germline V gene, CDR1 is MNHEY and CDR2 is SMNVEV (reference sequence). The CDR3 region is CASSLSRTGYGYTF. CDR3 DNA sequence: TGTGCCAGCAGTTTATCGAGAACAGGCTATGGCTACACCTTC.

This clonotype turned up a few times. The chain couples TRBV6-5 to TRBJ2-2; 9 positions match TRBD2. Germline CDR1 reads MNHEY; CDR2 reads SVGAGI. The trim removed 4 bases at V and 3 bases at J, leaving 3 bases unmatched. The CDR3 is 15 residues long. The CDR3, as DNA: TGTGCCAGCAGTTCGCGGGGGGGCGACACCGGGGAGCTGTTTTTT. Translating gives CASSSRGGDTGELFF.

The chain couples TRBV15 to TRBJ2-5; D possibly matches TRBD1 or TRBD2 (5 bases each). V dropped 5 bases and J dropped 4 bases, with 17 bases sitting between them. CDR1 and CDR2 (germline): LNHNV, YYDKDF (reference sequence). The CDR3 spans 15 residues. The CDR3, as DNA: TGTGCCACCAGCCCGACCCTCGGGGACGGAGAGACCCAGTACTTC. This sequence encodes CATSPTLGDGETQYF.

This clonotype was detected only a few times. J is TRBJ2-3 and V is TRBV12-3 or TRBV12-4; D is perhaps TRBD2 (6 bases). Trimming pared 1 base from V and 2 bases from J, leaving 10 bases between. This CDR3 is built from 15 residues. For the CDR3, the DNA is TGTGCCAGCAGTTTAGTTGCGGGGCCCACAGATACGCAGTATTTT. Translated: CASSLVAGPTDTQYF.

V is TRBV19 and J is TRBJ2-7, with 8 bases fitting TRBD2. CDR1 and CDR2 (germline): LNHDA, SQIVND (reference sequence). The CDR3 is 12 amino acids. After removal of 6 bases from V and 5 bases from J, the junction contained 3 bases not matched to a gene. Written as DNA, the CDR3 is TGTGCCAGTAGCCCGGGAGGGAACGAGCAGTACGTC. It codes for CASSPGGNEQYV.

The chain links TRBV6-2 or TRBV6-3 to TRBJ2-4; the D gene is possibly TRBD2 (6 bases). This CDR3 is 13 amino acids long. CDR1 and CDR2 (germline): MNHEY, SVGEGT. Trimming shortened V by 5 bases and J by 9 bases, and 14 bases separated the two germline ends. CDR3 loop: CASSTRRAIIQYF. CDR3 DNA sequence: TGTGCCAGCAGTACCCGGAGGGCGATCATTCAGTACTTC.

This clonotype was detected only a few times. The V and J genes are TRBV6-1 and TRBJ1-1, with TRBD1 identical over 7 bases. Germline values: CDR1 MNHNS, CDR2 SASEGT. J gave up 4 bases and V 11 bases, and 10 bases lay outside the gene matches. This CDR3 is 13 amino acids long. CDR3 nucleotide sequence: TGTGCCTCATACAGGGGTGAGGGCACTGAAGCTTTCTTT. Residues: CASYRGEGTEAFF.

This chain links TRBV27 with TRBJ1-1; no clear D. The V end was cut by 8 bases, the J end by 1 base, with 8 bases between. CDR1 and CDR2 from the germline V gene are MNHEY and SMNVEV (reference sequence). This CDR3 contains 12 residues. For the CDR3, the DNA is TGTGCCAGCGGATTGGGGAACACTGAAGCTTTCTTT. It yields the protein CASGLGNTEAFF.

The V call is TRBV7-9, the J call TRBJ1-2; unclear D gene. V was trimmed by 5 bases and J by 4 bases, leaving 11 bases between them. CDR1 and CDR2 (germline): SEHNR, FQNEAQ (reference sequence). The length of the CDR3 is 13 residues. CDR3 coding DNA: TGTGCCAGCAGCCCTCGAGACTCCTATGGCTACACCTTC. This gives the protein CASSPRDSYGYTF.

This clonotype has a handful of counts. CDR3 loop: CATSRDRGTNEKLFF. The CDR3 nucleotides are TGTGCCACCAGCAGAGATCGGGGAACTAATGAAAAACTGTTTTTT. The rearrangement uses TRBV15 and TRBJ1-4; no clear D gene. Between the trimmed V and J ends, which lost 0 bases and 1 base, there was a span of 6 bases. Germline loops: CDR1 LNHNV, CDR2 YYDKDF (reference sequence). There are 15 residues in the CDR3.

CDR3 loop: CSARDMGGGPYEQYV. CDR3 coding DNA: TGCAGTGCTAGAGATATGGGCGGCGGACCATACGAGCAGTACGTC. The rearrangement links TRBV20-1 to TRBJ2-7; no firm D call. V dropped 0 bases and J dropped 4 bases, with 16 bases sitting between them. CDR1 is DFQATT and CDR2 is SNEGSKA in the germline V gene (reference sequence). This CDR3 is built from 15 residues.